This T cell receptor (beta chain) was sequenced for a study of shared clonotypes between healthy human individuals. Whole-study findings and limits: Clonotype sharing among donors was expected to depend on sequencing depth.

Points on this clone: Its target is not known.

Assay: immunoSEQ multiplex PCR; the TCRdb copy retains only in-frame clones and omits some. This table has about 2.4 million clones, approximately 94% appearing once. The CDR3 runs 16 residues. Germline V CDR1 and CDR2: LGHNA, YSLEER. V gave up 0 bases and J gave up 4 bases, with 15 bases separating them. What was sequenced was naive CD4+ T cells from PBMCs. Subset given: CD45RA+ positively selected. This clonotype originated in a young man in good health. Some clones in this sample may be carry-over from other donors' samples. This rearrangement joins TRBV4-3 to TRBJ2-5, with D tentatively TRBD1 or TRBD2 (5 bases each). Here the CDR3 reads CASSQDIWAGTETQYF. The CDR3 nucleotides are TGCGCCAGCAGCCAAGATATCTGGGCAGGGACAGAGACCCAGTACTTC.